This is a list of T cell receptor beta chains from one sample in a study of blood T cell repertoires in COVID-19. The method was immunoSEQ multiplex PCR; TCRdb's version includes in-frame clones alone and lacks a portion of them. The table lists roughly 150,000 clones, roughly nine tenths of them singletons. Sequencing was carried out using peripheral blood. These receptors were taken from a woman between 35 and 50 years old with acute or convalescent COVID-19. Both conserved end residues are trimmed from each CDR3.

TRBJ2-2,TRBV3-1/TRBV3-2,ASSQDRVRELF
TRBJ2-2,TRBV20-1,SASYTGGLRTGELF
TRBJ2-7,TRBV28,ASSLLQIGYEQY
TRBJ1-1,TRBV10-3,AISESRGGMNTEAF
TRBJ2-5,TRBV11-3,ASSPDTGQETQY
TRBJ2-3,TRBV6-2/TRBV6-3,ASSTEEDWTIFGTQY
TRBJ2-7,TRBV6-2/TRBV6-3,ASSYGPAGGVRSYEQY
TRBJ2-1,TRBV6-2/TRBV6-3,ASSLPSWSGRANEQF
TRBJ2-3,TRBV3-1/TRBV3-2,ASSQESASDTDTQY
TRBJ2-1,TRBV27,ASSLTSGGASNEQF
TRBJ2-2,TRBV5-1,ASSLTSGPNTGELF
TRBJ1-1,TRBV19,ASSTGTLNTEAF
TRBJ1-2,TRBV4-2,ASSQRQGEHGYT
TRBJ1-2,TRBV7-9,ASSLGEEYGYT
TRBJ2-1,TRBV28,ASSLPTVENYWF
TRBJ1-2,TRBV6-5,ASSYSGQGARGYT
TRBJ1-6,TRBV19,ASSIYQFQGKDSPLH
TRBJ2-3,TRBV11-1,ASRNQGYTQY
TRBJ2-1,TRBV27,ASSLYTGGFYNEQF
TRBJ2-7,TRBV28,ASSFTGSDEQY
TRBJ2-7,TRBV14,ASSQDREPDEQY
TRBJ2-1,TRBV5-6,ASSLGGLGLSNEQF
TRBJ2-7,TRBV7-6,ASSPRDTDEQY
TRBJ2-1,TRBV9,ASSVTSGSTIEQF
TRBJ2-7,TRBV27,ASSLGTGSYEQY
TRBJ2-1,TRBV3-1/TRBV3-2,ASSQGSWHEQF
TRBJ1-4,TRBV5-1,ASSSDRGPGNEKLF
TRBJ2-1,TRBV6-1,ASSEYGTSGVRSYNEQF
TRBJ1-1,TRBV11-3,ASSLGRTEFEAF
TRBJ2-2,TRBV4-1,ASSQAGGTSGSPTPTGELF
TRBJ1-1,TRBV3-1/TRBV3-2,ASSQDITPTAGAF
TRBJ2-1,TRBV5-1,ASSSDSYSYNEQF
TRBJ1-1,TRBV2,ASREDQNTEAF
TRBJ2-7,TRBV7-9,ASGGLNEQY
TRBJ2-1,TRBV7-3,ASSLNSQGYNEQF
TRBJ2-2,TRBV7-8,ASSSIQAGLAGLTGELF
TRBJ1-2,TRBV28,ASSLRSVTGSYGYT
TRBJ1-3,TRBV3-1/TRBV3-2,ASSQRGPGNTIY
TRBJ2-1,TRBV3-1/TRBV3-2,ASSQRSGGANIEQF
TRBJ1-3,TRBV15,ATSPRTHSSGNTIY
TRBJ1-2,TRBV29-1,SVEGVLGGYT
TRBJ2-7,TRBV9,ASSVGTSAIYEQY
TRBJ2-4,TRBV5-1,ASSLDRVNIQY
TRBJ1-3,TRBV6-2/TRBV6-3,ASSWTGAQPIY
TRBJ1-6,TRBV18,ASSPYRGNNSPLH
TRBJ1-5,TRBV29-1,SVRTSGNQPQH
TRBJ2-2,TRBV7-2,ASSLGGGAVTGELF
TRBJ2-7,TRBV10-2,ASRSGLALRDEQY
TRBJ1-1,TRBV3-1/TRBV3-2,ASRTGVNTEAF
TRBJ2-1,TRBV10-3,AALGGGADEQF
TRBJ1-2,TRBV15,ATSGENSRPYGYT
TRBJ1-5,TRBV6-4,ASSDSDKLRTPQPQH
TRBJ2-1,TRBV5-1,ASSLPTGSSYNEQF
TRBJ2-7,TRBV14,ASSRWTSSSSYEQY
TRBJ2-1,TRBV11-1,ASSLIGGPSYNEQF
TRBJ2-7,TRBV18,ASSGAFYEQY
TRBJ2-3,TRBV6-4,ASSSAGESDTQY
TRBJ1-5,TRBV5-8,ASSGTGGQPQH
TRBJ1-1,TRBV30,AWTRGWTEAF
TRBJ2-1,TRBV7-9,ASSLMGGTYNEQF